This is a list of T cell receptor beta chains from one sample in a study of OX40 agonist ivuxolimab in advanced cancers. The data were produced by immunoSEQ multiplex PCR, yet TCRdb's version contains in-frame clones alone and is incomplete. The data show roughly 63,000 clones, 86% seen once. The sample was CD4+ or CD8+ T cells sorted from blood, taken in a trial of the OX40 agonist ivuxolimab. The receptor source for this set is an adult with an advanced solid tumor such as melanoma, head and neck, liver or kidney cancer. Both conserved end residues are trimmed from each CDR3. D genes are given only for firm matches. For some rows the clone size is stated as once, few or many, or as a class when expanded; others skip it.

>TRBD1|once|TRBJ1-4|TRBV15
ATSWRTGNEKLF
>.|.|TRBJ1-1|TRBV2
ASNGGTEAF
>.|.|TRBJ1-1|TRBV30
AWSQTRNTEAF
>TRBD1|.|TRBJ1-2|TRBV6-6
ASSYTDRAPSYT
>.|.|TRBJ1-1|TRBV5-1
ASSLNSANTEAF
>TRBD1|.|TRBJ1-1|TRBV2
ASSEGQGSMNTEAF
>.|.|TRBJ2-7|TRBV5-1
ASSLASGHYEQY
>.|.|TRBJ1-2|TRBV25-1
ASSEPGDGHYGYT
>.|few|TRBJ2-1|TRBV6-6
ASSYEQGASYNEQF
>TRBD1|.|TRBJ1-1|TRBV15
ATSTLTGGNTEAF
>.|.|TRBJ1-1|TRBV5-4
ASSLRGERTEAF
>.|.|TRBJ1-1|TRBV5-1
ASSPGGTEAF
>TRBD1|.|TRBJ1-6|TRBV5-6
ASSSRTGIGPPLH
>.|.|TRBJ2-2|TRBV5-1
ASSPDSWITGELF
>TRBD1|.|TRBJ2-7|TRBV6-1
ASFTGGSTYEQY
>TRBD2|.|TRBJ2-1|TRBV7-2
ASSLERLAGGFGDEQF
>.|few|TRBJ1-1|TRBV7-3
ASSLNRAAEAF
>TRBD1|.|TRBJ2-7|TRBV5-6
ASSLADRGGQY
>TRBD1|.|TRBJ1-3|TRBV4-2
ASSQDGTVSGNTIY
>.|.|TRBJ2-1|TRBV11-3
ASSSHRSPTYNEQF
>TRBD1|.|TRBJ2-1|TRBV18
ASSRQGASLNEQF
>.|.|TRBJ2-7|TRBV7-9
ASSLGRGLSYEQY
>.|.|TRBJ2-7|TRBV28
ASGSPRGGRNEQY
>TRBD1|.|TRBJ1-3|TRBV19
ASSTRQGAGNTIY
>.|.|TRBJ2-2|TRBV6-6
ASRSRGYSNTGELF
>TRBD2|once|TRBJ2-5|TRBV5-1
ASSSGLAGSETQY
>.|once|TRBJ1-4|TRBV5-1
ASSLGSGRGSEKLF
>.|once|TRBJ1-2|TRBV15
ATSRGDTLQGYT
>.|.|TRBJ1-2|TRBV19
ASSLDRRYGYT
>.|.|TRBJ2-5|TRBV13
ASSYGPKETQY
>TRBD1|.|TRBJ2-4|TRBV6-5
ASSPGGNIQY
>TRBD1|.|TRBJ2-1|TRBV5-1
ASSHGTGNYNEQF
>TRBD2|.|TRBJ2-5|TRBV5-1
ASSFGGGAQTQY
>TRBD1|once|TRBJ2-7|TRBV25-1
ASRTDRGSYEQY
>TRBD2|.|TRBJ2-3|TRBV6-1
ASSEALLAGFTDTQY
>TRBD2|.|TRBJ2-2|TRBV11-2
ASSFLSGGKTGELF
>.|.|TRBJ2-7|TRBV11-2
ASSHYRVGYEQY
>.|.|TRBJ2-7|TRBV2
ASSEAYGTFLSYEQY
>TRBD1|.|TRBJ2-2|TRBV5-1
ASSLATGTTGELF
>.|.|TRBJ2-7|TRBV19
ASQQTRPPYEQY
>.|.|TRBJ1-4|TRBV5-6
ASSLFSGQGVEKLF